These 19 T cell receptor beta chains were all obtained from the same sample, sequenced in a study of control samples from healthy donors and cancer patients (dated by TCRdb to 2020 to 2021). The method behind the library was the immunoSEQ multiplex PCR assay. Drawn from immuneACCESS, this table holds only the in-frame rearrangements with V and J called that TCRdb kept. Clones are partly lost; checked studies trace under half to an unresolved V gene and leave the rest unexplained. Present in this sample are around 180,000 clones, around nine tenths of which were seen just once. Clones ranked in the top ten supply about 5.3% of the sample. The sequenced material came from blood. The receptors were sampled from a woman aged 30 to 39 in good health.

CDR3 DNA sequence: TGCGCCAGCAGGGGGCCCTATAATTCACCCCTCCACTTT. It translates to CASRGPYNSPLHF. The rearrangement uses TRBV5-1 and TRBJ1-6, with D possibly matching TRBD1 (5 bases). The CDR3 runs to 13 residues. V gave up 5 bases and J gave up 2 bases, with 5 bases separating them. Germline V gene lookup returns CDR1 SGHRS and CDR2 YFSETQ.

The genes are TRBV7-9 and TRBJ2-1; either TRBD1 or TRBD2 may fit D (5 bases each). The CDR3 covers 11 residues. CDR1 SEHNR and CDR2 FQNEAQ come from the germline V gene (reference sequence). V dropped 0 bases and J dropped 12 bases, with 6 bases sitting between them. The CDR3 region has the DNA TGTGCCAGCAGCTTAGCTGGGGGGCAGTTCTTC. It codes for CASSLAGGQFF.

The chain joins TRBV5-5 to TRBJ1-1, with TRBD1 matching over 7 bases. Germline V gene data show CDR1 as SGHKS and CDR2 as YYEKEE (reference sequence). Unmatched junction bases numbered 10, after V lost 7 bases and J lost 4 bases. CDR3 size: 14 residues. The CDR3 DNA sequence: TGTGCCAGCGGCGGGACAGTCGCACTCACTGAAGCTTTCTTT. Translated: CASGGTVALTEAFF.

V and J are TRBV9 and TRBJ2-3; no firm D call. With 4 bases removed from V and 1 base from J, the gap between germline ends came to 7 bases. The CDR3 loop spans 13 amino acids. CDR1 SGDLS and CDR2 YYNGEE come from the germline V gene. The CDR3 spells CASSLVGTDTQYF. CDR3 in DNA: TGTGCCAGCAGCCTGGTGGGCACAGATACGCAGTATTTT.

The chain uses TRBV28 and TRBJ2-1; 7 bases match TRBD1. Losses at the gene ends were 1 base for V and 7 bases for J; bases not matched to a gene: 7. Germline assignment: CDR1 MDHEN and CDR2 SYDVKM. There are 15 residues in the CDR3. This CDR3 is CASSLLFQGENEQFF. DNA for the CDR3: TGTGCCAGCAGTTTATTGTTCCAGGGGGAAAATGAGCAGTTCTTC.

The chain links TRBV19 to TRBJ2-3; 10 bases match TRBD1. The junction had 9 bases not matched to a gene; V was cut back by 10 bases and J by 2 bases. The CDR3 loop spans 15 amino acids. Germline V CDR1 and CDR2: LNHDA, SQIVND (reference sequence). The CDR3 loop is CATAPGTGDTDTQYF. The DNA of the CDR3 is TGTGCCACCGCGCCGGGGACAGGGGACACAGATACGCAGTATTTT.

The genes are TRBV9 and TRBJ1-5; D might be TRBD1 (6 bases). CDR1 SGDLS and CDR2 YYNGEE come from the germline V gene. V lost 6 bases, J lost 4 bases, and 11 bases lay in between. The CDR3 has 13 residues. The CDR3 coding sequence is TGTGCCAGCAACAGGGTAGGGAATCAGCCCCAGCATTTT. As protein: CASNRVGNQPQHF.

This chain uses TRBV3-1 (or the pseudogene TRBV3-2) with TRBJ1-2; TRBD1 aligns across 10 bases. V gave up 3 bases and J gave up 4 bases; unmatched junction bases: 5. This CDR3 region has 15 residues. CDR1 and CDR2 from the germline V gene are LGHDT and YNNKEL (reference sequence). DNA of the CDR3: TGTGCCAGCAGCCACACAGGACAGGGGGGCTATGGCTACACCTTC. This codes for CASSHTGQGGYGYTF.

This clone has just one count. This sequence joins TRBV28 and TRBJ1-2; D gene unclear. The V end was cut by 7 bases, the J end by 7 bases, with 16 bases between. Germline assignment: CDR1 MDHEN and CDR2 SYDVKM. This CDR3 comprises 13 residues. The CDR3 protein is CASKKTGFGGYTF. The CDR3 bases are TGTGCCAGCAAAAAGACGGGGTTTGGTGGCTACACCTTC.

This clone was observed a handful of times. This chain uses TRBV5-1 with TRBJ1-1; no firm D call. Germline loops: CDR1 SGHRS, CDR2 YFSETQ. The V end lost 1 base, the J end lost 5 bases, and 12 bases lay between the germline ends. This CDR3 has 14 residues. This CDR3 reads CASSLTDSWTEAFF. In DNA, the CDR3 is TGCGCCAGCAGCTTGACGGATTCGTGGACTGAAGCTTTCTTT.

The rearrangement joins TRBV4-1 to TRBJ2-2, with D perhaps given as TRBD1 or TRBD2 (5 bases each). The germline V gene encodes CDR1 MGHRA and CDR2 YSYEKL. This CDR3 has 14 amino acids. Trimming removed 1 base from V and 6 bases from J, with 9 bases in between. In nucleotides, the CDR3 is TGCGCCAGCAGCCAAGTCGGGGCACCCGGGGAGCTGTTTTTT. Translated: CASSQVGAPGELFF.

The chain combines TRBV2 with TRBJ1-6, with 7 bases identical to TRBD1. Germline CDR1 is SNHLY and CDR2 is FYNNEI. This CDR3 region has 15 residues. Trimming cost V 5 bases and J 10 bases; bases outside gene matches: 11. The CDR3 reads CASSYLTGDRSPLHF. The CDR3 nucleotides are TGTGCCAGCAGTTACCTTACAGGGGATCGCTCACCCCTCCACTTT.

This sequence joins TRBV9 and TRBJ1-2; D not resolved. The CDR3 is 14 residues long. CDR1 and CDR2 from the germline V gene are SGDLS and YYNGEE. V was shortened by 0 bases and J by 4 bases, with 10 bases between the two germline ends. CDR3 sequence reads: CASSVEAAPYGYTF. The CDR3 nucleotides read TGTGCCAGCAGCGTAGAAGCAGCCCCCTATGGCTACACCTTC.

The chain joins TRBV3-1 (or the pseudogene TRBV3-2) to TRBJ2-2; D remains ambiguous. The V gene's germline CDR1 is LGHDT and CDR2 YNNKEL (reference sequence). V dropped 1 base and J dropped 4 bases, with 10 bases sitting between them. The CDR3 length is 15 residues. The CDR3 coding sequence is TGTGCCAGCAGCCAAGGATCTAACCCCACCGGGGAGCTGTTTTTT. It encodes CASSQGSNPTGELFF.

The CDR3 is CASSQARQQRETQYF. For the CDR3, the DNA is TGCGCCAGCAGCCAAGCGCGGCAGCAGAGGGAGACCCAGTACTTC. V is TRBV4-1 and J is TRBJ2-5; D ambiguous. Germline V lookup: CDR1 MGHRA, CDR2 YSYEKL. The CDR3 length is 15 residues. With 1 base removed from V and 5 bases from J, the gap between germline ends came to 14 bases.

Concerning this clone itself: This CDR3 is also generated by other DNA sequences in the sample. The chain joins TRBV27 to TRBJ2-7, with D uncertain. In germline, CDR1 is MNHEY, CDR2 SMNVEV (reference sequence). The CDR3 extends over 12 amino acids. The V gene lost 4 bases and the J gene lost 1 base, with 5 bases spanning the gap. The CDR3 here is CASSSSSYEQYF. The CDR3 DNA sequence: TGTGCCAGCAGTTCCTCTTCCTACGAGCAGTACTTC.

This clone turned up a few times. The CDR3 reads CASSTKLNTEAFF. The CDR3 DNA reads as TGTGCCAGTAGTACCAAATTGAACACTGAAGCTTTCTTT. This chain connects TRBV19 to TRBJ1-1, with D unclear. CDR3 size: 13 residues. Between the trimmed V and J ends, which lost 4 bases and 0 bases, there was a span of 6 bases. CDR1 and CDR2 (germline): LNHDA, SQIVND (reference sequence).

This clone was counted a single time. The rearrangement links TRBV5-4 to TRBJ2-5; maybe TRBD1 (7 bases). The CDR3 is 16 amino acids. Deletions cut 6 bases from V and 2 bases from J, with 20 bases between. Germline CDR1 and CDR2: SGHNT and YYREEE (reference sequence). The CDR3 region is CASTTWRGQGQETQYF. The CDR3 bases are TGTGCCAGCACCACTTGGAGGGGGCAGGGTCAAGAGACCCAGTACTTC.

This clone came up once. The CDR3 bases are TGTGCCAGCAGTTCGGGACTTATGAACACTGAAGCTTTCTTT. Translation gives CASSSGLMNTEAFF. The chain combines TRBV6-5 with TRBJ1-1; perhaps TRBD1 as D (5 bases). The CDR3 consists of 14 residues. V was clipped by 4 bases and J by 0 bases, with 9 bases between them. Germline V lookup: CDR1 MNHEY, CDR2 SVGAGI.